This section outlines one TCR beta chain sequence together with its context. This sample was included in a study of blood T cell repertoires in COVID-19. Looking at the study overall: Whether acute or convalescent, the COVID-19 samples came from the United States, Italy and Spain. The cDNA or gDNA used as material had been derived from T cells, B-cell-depleted T cells, or PBMCs.

In the study's own analysis: From reference gene primer amplification, estimates of nucleated cell counts were derived. Produced via immunoSEQ multiplex PCR; TCRdb's table is partial and in-frame only. The V and J calls and clone size are taken from that table; D and trimming were inferred from the DNA. The sample lists around 80,000 clones; roughly 80% were seen once. The specimen was peripheral blood. This TCR was recovered from an elderly woman with acute or convalescent COVID-19.

DNA for the CDR3: TGTGCCAGCAGTTACACACGATACTACAATGAGCAGTTCTTC. It specifies CASSYTRYYNEQFF. The rearrangement uses TRBV6-5 and TRBJ2-1; no clear D gene. Germline V CDR1 and CDR2: MNHEY, SVGAGI. This CDR3 contains 14 residues. Trimming left V 2 bases short and J 3 bases short, with 8 bases between.